This T cell receptor (beta chain) was captured in a study of response to subunit inactivated influenza vaccine. Findings and limits, study-wide: It was suggested by the authors that few new T cells are recruited by each seasonal influenza vaccination.

MiXCR, run by TCRdb on the RT-PCR reads, gives a single entry per CDR3 protein. Of 750,000 to 850,000 distinct CDR3 sequences listed, approximately 18% are singletons. Notes on this clonotype: Antigen: not known.

V lost 5 bases and J 0 bases, leaving 10 bases between the germline ends. Per germline, CDR1 SGHTA and CDR2 FQGNSA. The CDR3 has 15 amino acids. This sequence originates from a man aged 50-60 years who received an inactivated influenza vaccine. The input for sequencing was PBMCs from blood, taken 5 to 6 days after vaccination. The chain recombines TRBV7-2 with TRBJ1-4; D perhaps matches TRBD1 (5 bases). The CDR3 here is CASSVGTSTNEKLFF. CDR3 bases: TGTGCCAGCAGCGTCGGGACCTCAACTAATGAAAAACTGTTTTTT.